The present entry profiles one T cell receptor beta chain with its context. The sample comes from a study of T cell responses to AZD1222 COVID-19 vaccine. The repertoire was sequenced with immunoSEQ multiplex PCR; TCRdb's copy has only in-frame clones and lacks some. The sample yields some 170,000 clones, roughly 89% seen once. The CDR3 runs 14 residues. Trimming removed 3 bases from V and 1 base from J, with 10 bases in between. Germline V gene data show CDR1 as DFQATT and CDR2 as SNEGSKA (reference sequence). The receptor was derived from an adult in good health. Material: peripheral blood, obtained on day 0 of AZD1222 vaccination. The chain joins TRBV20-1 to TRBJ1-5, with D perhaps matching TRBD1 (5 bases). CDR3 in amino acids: CSASGQGSNQPQHF. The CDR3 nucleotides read TGCAGTGCTAGTGGCCAGGGAAGCAATCAGCCCCAGCATTTT.